This TCR beta chain was recovered during a study of T cells in women clearing cervical HPV infection. Whole-study findings and limits: CIN3+ cases had significantly higher TCR repertoire richness than controls, but evenness did not differ. Associations may precede or follow infection; HPV-specific or memory T cells were not isolated.

Assay used: immunoSEQ multiplex PCR; TCRdb lists only in-frame clones, some missing. Here the sample table reports about 39,000 clones. On this clone: Its antigen is undetermined. The CDR3 is cut off 3 residues early in the read; its end comes from the germline J gene.

This CDR3 contains 12 residues. Germline CDR1 reads LNHDA; CDR2 reads SQIVND (reference sequence). The V gene end was trimmed by 8 bases and the J gene end by 4 bases; junction bases not matched to a gene: 2. Dot-blot hybridization genotyped cervical HPV amplified with MY09/MY11 PCR. Sequenced: blood buffy coat. This TCR was sampled from a woman aged 18 to 75 with a cervical HPV16 infection that either progressed to CIN3+ or cleared (not recorded which). V gene TRBV19 combines with J gene TRBJ2-7, with 10 nucleotides matching TRBD1. The CDR3: CASGGQGYEQYF. The CDR3 bases that were read are TGTGCCAGTGGGGGACAGGGGTACGAG. Drawing the rest from reference TRBV19 and TRBJ2-7, the complete variable domain is DGGITQSPKYLFRKEGQNVTLSCEQNLNHDAMYWYRQDPGQGLRLIYYSQIVNDFQKGDIAEGYSVSREKKESFPLTVTSAQKNPTAFYLCASGGQGYEQYFGPGTRLTVT.